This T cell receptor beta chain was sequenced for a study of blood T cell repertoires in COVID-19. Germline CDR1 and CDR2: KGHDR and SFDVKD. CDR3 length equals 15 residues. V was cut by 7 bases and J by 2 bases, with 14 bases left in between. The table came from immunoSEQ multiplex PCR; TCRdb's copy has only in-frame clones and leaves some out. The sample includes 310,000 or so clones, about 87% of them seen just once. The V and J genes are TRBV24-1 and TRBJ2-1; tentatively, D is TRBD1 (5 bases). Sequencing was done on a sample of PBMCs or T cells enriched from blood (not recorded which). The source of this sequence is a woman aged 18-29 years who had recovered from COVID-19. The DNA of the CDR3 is TGTGCCACCAGCCCCAGGGATCAGGCCTACAATGAGCAGTTCTTC. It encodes CATSPRDQAYNEQFF.